These 3 T cell receptor beta chains originate from one sample sequenced in a study of T cells of healthy individuals. TCRdb re-called the 5' RACE reads with MiXCR, one entry per CDR3 protein. Of 60,000 to 75,000 distinct CDR3 sequences in the sample, 15% to 20% were seen once. The receptors were gathered from a human donor in good health.

At least ten counts were recorded for this clonotype. This chain joins TRBV12-3 or TRBV12-4 and TRBJ1-1; TRBD1 might be the D (6 bases). This CDR3 is built from 15 residues. Trimming took off 1 base at V and 3 bases at J, with 12 bases between the two ends. CDR3 in DNA: TGTGCCAGCAGTTTAGGGGGGGGCGCCGACACTGAAGCTTTCTTT. It translates to CASSLGGGADTEAFF.

The chain uses TRBV6-6 and TRBJ2-1; TRBD1 agrees at 9 bases. The CDR3 runs 16 residues. Germline V lookup: CDR1 MNHNY, CDR2 SVGAGI (reference sequence). Trimming removed 7 bases from V and 10 bases from J; junction bases left unmatched: 17. CDR3 in amino acids: CASTLTGTGIFGEQFF. CDR3 DNA: TGTGCCAGCACCCTTACCGGGACAGGGATCTTTGGAGAGCAGTTCTTC.

The rearrangement joins TRBV4-3 to TRBJ2-6, with D possibly being TRBD2 (6 bases). Between the trimmed V and J ends, which lost 4 bases and 3 bases, there was a span of 19 bases. This CDR3 region has 18 residues. CDR1 and CDR2 from the germline V gene are LGHNA and YSLEER. CDR3 residues: CASSPSSAGQFGANVLTF. The CDR3 DNA follows: TGCGCCAGCAGCCCCTCATCAGCGGGTCAATTTGGGGCCAACGTCCTGACTTTC.